Shown below are 4 T cell receptor beta chains from a single sample sequenced in a study of resident and recirculating memory T cells in vitiligo (dated by TCRdb to the late 2010s). Library generation was performed with the immunoSEQ multiplex PCR assay. In its TCRdb copy, this immuneACCESS table keeps in-frame sequences only and misses some clones. Where compared with another copy, unresolved V genes explain less than half of these, and the others have no known cause. The sample table records tens of thousands of clones; 80% to 95% of these occur just once. The ten largest clones take up around 4.6% of the sample. The sequenced material came from blood. Receptors originate from a male donor with vitiligo.

The chain combines TRBV6-4 with TRBJ2-3; 8 bases line up with TRBD2. Germline lookup yields CDR1 MRHNA and CDR2 SNTAGT. V lost 3 bases, J lost 5 bases, and 7 bases stayed unmatched. The CDR3 has 15 amino acids. The CDR3 bases are TGTGCCAGCAGTGAGACCGGGGGGGCCGTAGATACGCAGTATTTT. Encoded protein: CASSETGGAVDTQYF.

V is TRBV5-8 and J is TRBJ2-3; 8 nucleotides match TRBD1. Per germline, CDR1 SGHTS and CDR2 YDEGEE. CDR3 length equals 14 residues. The V segment lost 3 bases and the J segment 3 bases; nucleotides outside the gene matches: 3. CDR3: CASSSGQGTDTQYF. The CDR3 nucleotides read TGTGCCAGCAGCTCTGGACAGGGAACAGATACGCAGTATTTT.

This rearrangement joins TRBV4-3 to TRBJ1-1; 8 bases fit TRBD1. Unmatched junction bases numbered 9, after V lost 3 bases and J lost 6 bases. The CDR3 runs 15 residues. Germline V lookup: CDR1 LGHNA, CDR2 YSLEER. CDR3 region: CASSQEPDRGPEAFF. In DNA, the CDR3 is TGCGCCAGCAGCCAGGAACCAGACAGGGGACCTGAAGCTTTCTTT.

The chain joins TRBV13 to TRBJ1-2; D is unclear. The CDR3 is 16 residues long. Germline CDR1 is PRHDT and CDR2 is FYEKMQ (reference sequence). Trimming cost V 1 base and J 1 base, with 13 bases left between them. Here the CDR3 reads CASSLERRGINYGYTF. Here the CDR3 DNA reads TGTGCCAGCAGCTTAGAACGGCGAGGGATTAACTATGGCTACACCTTC.